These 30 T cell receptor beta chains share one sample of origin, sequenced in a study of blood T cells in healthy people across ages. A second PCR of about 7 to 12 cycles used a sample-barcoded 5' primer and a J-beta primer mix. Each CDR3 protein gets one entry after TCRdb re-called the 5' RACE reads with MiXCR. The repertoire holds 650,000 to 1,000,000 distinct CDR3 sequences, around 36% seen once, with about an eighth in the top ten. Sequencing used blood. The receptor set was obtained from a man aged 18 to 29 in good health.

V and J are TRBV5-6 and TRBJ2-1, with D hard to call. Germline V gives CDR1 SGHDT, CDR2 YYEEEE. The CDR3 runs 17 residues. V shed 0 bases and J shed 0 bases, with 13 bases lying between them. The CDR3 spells CASSLALSRLSYNEQFF. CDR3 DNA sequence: TGTGCCAGCAGCTTGGCCCTCAGCAGACTCTCCTACAATGAGCAGTTCTTC.

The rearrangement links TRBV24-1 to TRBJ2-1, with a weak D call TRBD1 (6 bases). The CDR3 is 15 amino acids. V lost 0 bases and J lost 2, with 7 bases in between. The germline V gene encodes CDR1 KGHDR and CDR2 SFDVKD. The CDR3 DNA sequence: TGTGCCACCAGTGATTTGCGGGACACCTACAATGAGCAGTTCTTC. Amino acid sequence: CATSDLRDTYNEQFF.

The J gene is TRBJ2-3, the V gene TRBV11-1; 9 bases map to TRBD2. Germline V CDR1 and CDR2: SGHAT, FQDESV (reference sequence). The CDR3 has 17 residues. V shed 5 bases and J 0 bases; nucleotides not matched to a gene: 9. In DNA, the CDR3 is TGTGCCAGCAGCCGGCTAGCGGGGAAATCTAGCACAGATACGCAGTATTTT. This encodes CASSRLAGKSSTDTQYF.

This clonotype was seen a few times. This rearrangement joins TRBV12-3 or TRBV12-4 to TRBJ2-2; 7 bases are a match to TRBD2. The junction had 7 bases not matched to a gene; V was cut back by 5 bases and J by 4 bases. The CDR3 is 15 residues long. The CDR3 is CASSPTSAGTGELFF. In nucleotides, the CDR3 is TGTGCCAGCAGTCCCACTAGCGCGGGCACCGGGGAGCTGTTTTTT.

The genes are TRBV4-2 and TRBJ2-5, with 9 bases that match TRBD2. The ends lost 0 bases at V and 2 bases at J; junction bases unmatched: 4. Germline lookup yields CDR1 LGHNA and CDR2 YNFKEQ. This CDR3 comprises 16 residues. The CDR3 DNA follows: TGTGCCAGCAGCCAAGAGGCTAGCGGGATGCAAGAGACCCAGTACTTC. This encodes CASSQEASGMQETQYF.

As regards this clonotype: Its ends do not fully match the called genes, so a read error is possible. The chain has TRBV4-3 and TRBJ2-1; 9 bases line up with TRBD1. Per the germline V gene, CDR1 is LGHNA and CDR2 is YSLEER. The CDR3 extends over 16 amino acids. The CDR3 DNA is TGCGCCAGCAGGCAAGCCGGGACAGGGAGGAACAATGAGCAGTTCTTC. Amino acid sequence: CASRQAGTGRNNEQFF.

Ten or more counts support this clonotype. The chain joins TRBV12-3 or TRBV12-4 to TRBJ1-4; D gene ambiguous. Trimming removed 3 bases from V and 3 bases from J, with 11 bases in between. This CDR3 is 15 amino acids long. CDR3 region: CASSFSASPNEKLFF. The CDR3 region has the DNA TGTGCCAGCAGTTTTTCGGCTTCTCCTAATGAAAAACTGTTTTTT.

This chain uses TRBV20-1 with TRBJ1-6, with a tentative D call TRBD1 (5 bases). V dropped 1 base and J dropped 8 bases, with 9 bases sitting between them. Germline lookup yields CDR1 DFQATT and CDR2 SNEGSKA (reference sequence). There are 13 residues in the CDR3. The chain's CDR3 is CSARGQRDSPLHF. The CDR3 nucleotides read TGCAGTGCTAGAGGACAGCGAGATTCACCCCTCCACTTT.

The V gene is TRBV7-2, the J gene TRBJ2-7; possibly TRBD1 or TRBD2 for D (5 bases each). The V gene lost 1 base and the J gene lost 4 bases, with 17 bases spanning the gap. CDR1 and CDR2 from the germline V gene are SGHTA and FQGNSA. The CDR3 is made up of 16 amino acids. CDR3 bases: TGTGCCAGCAGCTTAGGGGCTAGCCAGGGTGTTTACGAGCAGTACTTC. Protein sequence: CASSLGASQGVYEQYF.

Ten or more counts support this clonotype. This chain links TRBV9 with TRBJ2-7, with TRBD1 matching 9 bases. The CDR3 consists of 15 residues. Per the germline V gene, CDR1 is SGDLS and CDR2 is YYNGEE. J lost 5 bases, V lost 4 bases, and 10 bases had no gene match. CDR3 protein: CASSLQDRGFDEQYF. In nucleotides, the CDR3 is TGTGCCAGCAGCTTACAGGACAGGGGCTTCGACGAGCAGTACTTC.

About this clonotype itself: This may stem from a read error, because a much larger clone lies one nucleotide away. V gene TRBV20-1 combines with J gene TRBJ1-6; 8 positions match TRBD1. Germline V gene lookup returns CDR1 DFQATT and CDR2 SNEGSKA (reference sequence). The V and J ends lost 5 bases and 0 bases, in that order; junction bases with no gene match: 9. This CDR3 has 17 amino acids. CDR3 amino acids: CSAGRQGPNSYNSPLHF. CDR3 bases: TGCAGTGCTGGACGACAGGGGCCGAACTCCTATAATTCACCCCTCCACTTT.

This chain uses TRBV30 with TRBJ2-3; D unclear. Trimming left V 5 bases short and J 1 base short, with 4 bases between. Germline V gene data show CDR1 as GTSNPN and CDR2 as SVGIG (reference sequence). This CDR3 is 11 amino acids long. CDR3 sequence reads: CAWRGTDTQYF. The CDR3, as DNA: TGTGCCTGGCGAGGCACAGATACGCAGTATTTT.

The CDR3 loop reads CASSLPGRMCRAFF. CDR3 coding DNA: TGTGCCAGCAGCTTGCCAGGGCGGATGTGTCGGGCTTTCTTT. The rearrangement uses TRBV5-6 and TRBJ1-1; tentatively, D is TRBD1 (5 bases). The CDR3 totals 14 residues. Germline lookup yields CDR1 SGHDT and CDR2 YYEEEE. Trimming cost V 1 base and J 11 bases, with 18 bases left between them.

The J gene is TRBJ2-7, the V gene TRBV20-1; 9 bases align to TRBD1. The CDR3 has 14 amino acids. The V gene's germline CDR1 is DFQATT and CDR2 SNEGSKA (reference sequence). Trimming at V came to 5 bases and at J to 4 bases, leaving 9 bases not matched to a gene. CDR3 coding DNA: TGCAGTGCTCAAAACTCCGGGACAGGGTACGAGCAGTACTTC. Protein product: CSAQNSGTGYEQYF.

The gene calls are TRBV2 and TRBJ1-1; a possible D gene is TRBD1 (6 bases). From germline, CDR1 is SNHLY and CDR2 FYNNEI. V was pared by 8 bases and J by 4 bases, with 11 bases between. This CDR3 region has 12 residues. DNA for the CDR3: TGTGCCAGCCTCCAGGGGAGCACTGAAGCTTTCTTT. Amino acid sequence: CASLQGSTEAFF.

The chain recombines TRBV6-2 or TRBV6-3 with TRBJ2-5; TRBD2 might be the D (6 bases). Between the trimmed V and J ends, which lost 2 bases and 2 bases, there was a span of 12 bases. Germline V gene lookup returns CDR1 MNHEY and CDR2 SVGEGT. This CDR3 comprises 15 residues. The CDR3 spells CASSYPGDLQETQYF. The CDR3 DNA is TGTGCCAGCAGTTACCCGGGGGACCTACAAGAGACCCAGTACTTC.

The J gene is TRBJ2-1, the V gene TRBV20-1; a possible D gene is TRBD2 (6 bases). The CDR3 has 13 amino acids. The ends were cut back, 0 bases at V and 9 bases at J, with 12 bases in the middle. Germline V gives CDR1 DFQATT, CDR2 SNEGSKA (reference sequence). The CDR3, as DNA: TGCAGTGCTAGAGAGTTGGGGAGGAGTGAGCAGTTCTTC. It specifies CSARELGRSEQFF.

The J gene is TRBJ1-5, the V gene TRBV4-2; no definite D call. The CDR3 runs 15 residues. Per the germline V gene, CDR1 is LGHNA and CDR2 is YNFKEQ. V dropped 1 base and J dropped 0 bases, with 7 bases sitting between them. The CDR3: CASSQVVNSNQPQHF. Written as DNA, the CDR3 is TGTGCCAGCAGCCAAGTCGTGAATAGCAATCAGCCCCAGCATTTT.

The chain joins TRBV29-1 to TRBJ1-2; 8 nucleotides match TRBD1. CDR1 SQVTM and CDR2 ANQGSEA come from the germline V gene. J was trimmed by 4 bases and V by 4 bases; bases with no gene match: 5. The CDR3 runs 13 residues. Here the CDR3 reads CSVASGGLYGYTF. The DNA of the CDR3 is TGCAGCGTTGCATCAGGGGGCCTCTATGGCTACACCTTC.

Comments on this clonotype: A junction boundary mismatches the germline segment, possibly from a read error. The CDR3 sequence: CSVLRGNMNTEAFF. The CDR3 region has the DNA TGCAGCGTTTTACGTGGAAACATGAACACTGAAGCTTTTTTT. The chain couples TRBV29-1 to TRBJ1-1; D is unresolved. The CDR3 contains 14 residues. CDR1 is SQVTM and CDR2 is ANQGSEA in the germline V gene.

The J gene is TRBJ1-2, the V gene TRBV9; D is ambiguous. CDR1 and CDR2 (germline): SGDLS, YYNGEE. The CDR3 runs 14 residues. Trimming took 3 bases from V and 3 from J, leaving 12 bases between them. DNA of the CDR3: TGTGCCAGCAGCGCCCCTTCAAGCGACTATGGCTACACCTTC. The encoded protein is CASSAPSSDYGYTF.

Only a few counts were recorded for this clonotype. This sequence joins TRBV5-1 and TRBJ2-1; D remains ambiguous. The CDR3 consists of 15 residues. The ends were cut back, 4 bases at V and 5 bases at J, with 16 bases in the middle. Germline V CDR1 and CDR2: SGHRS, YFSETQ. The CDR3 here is CASSVTSGRNNEQFF. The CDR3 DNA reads TGCGCCAGCAGCGTCACCTCCGGGCGCAACAATGAGCAGTTCTTC.

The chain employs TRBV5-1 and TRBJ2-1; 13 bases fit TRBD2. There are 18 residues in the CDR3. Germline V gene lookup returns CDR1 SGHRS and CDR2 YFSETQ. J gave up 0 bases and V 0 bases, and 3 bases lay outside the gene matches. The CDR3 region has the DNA TGCGCCAGCAGCTTGGGACTAGCGGGGGGACGCTCCTACAATGAGCAGTTCTTC. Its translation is CASSLGLAGGRSYNEQFF.

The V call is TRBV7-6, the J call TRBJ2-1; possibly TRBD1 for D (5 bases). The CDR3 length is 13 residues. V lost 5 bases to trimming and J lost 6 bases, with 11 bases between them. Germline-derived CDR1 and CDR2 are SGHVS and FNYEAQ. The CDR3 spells CASSPQELNEQFF. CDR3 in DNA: TGTGCCAGCAGCCCACAGGAACTCAATGAGCAGTTCTTC.

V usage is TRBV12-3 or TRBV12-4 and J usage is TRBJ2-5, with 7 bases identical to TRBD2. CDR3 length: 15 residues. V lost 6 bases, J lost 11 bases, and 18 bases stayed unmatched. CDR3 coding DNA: TGTGCCAGCAGCCCAAACAACCCGGGAGGCAATGAGCAGTACTTC. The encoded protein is CASSPNNPGGNEQYF.

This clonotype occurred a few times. Written as DNA, the CDR3 is TGTGCCAGCAGCAGAGTGGTCGCTGAAGCTTTCTTT. Its protein product is CASSRVVAEAFF. The V call is TRBV7-6, the J call TRBJ1-1; no definite D call. The V end was cut by 5 bases, the J end by 6 bases, with 10 bases between. The CDR3 extends over 12 amino acids. Germline V lookup: CDR1 SGHVS, CDR2 FNYEAQ.

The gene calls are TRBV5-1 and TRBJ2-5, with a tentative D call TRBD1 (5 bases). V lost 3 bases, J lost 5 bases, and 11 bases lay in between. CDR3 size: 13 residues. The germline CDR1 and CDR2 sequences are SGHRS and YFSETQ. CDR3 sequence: CASSSRQRETQYF. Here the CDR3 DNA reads TGCGCCAGCAGCTCCAGACAGAGGGAGACCCAGTACTTC.

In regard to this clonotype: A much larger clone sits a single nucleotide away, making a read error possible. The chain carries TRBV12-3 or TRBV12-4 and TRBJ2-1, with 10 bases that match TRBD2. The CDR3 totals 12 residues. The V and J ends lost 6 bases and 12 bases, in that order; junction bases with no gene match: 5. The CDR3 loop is CASSPSGGGQFF. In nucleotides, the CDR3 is TGTGCCAGCAGCCCTAGCGGGGGAGGGCAGTTCTTC.

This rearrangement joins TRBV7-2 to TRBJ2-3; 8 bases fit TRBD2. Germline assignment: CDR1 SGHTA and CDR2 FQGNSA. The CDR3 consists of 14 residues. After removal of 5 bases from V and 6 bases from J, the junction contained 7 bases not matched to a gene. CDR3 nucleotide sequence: TGTGCCAGCAGCCCCCGATTAGCGGGGGATACGCAGTATTTT. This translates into CASSPRLAGDTQYF.

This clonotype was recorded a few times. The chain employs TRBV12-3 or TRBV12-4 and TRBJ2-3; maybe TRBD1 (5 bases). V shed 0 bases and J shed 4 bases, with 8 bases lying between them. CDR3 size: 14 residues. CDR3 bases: TGTGCCAGCAGTTTAGCAGGGGCGCCAGATACGCAGTATTTT. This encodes CASSLAGAPDTQYF.